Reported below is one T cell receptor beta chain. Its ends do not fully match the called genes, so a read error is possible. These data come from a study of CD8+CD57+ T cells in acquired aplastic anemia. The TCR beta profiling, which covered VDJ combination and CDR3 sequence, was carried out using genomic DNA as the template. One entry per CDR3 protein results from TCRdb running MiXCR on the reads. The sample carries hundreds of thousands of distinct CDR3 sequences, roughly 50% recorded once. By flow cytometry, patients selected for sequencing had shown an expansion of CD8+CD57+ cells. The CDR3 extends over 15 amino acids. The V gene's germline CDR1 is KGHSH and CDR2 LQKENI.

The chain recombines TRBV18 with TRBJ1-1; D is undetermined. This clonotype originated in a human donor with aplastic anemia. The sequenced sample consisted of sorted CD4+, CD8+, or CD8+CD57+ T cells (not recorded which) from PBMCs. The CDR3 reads CASSPERVRNTEASF. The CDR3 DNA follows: TGTGCCAGCTCACCTGAGAGGGTAAGGAACACTGAAGCTTCCTTT. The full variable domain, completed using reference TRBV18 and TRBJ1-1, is NAGVMQNPRHLVRRRGQEARLRCSPMKGHSHVYWYRQLPEEGLKFMVYLQKENIIDESGMPKERFSAEFPKEGPSILRIQQVVRGDSAAYFCASSPERVRNTEASFGQGTRLTVV.